This passage covers 15 T cell receptor beta chains from one sample sequenced in a study of CXCR3-negative and CXCR3-positive naive CD8 T cells. With UMI labels, 5' RACE was used to prepare the TRB cDNA libraries. From its re-call of the 5' RACE reads, TCRdb lists each CDR3 protein once, without DNA. With around 26,000 distinct CDR3 sequences in the sample, the ten largest clones hold about 2.8%. The sequenced sample was naive CXCR3- CD8+ T cells from blood. Subset meaning: CD45RO-CCR7+CD27+CD95- naive CD8+ T cells lacking CXCR3 (TNR3-). These receptors were taken from a human donor in good health. Some clones in this sample may be carry-over from other donors' samples.

The gene calls are TRBV12-3 or TRBV12-4 and TRBJ2-7. This CDR3 comprises 12 residues. The CDR3 sequence is CASSPTRSEQYF.

This chain joins TRBV28 and TRBJ2-1; TCRdb's D call, TRBD1, is unchecked because there is no DNA. The germline V gene encodes CDR1 MDHEN and CDR2 SYDVKM. The length of the CDR3 is 17 residues. This CDR3 reads CASSLGKMKSSYNEQFF.

The J gene is TRBJ2-1, the V gene TRBV19. Germline loops: CDR1 LNHDA, CDR2 SQIVND (reference sequence). The CDR3 spans 16 residues. CDR3 amino acids: CASSIDGPTSYNEQFF. Complete variable domain (other parts from reference TRBV19 and TRBJ2-1): DGGITQSPKYLFRKEGQNVTLSCEQNLNHDAMYWYRQDPGQGLRLIYYSQIVNDFQKGDIAEGYSVSREKKESFPLTVTSAQKNPTAFYLCASSIDGPTSYNEQFFGPGTRLTVL.

The chain employs TRBV20-1 and TRBJ1-1; TCRdb proposes TRBD1, but this gene call is untestable without DNA. The V gene's germline CDR1 is DFQATT and CDR2 SNEGSKA (reference sequence). This CDR3 has 13 residues. The CDR3 loop reads CSAGRGLDTEAFF.

V and J are TRBV29-1 and TRBJ2-7; without DNA, the TCRdb call of TRBD1 cannot be checked. Germline CDR1 SQVTM, CDR2 ANQGSEA. The CDR3 length is 15 residues. CDR3 loop: CSVEDTQGAVYEQYF.

The chain joins TRBV6-4 to TRBJ2-1. Germline V CDR1 and CDR2: MRHNA, SNTAGT. This CDR3 has 16 residues. The CDR3 protein is CASSSDGESSYNEQFF.

V usage is TRBV27 and J usage is TRBJ2-1; lacking DNA, the TRBD2 call made by TCRdb goes unchecked. The CDR3 has 14 residues. CDR1 MNHEY and CDR2 SMNVEV come from the germline V gene (reference sequence). CDR3: CASLGGEGYNEQFF.

This rearrangement joins TRBV7-9 to TRBJ1-5; the D call from TCRdb, TRBD1, cannot be confirmed without DNA. From germline, CDR1 is SEHNR and CDR2 FQNEAQ (reference sequence). This CDR3 contains 17 residues. CDR3 in amino acids: CASSLGGQGEINQPQHF.

This clonotype shows up as medium-sized (0.01 to 0.1%) by frequency. The chain joins TRBV7-8 to TRBJ2-2; TCRdb outputs TRBD1, but without DNA this stays unchecked. This CDR3 contains 15 residues. Germline CDR1 reads SGHVS; CDR2 reads FQNEAQ. CDR3 sequence: CASSLGGGDTGELFF.

The chain links TRBV3-1 to TRBJ1-6; there is no DNA to check the TCRdb D call of TRBD1. Germline values: CDR1 LGHDT, CDR2 YNNKEL (reference sequence). CDR3 length equals 16 residues. The CDR3: CASSQAGGSRVSPLHF.

The CDR3 loop reads CASSLRLDYTDTQYF. The rearrangement joins TRBV7-9 to TRBJ2-3. The CDR3 consists of 15 residues. Per germline, CDR1 SEHNR and CDR2 FQNEAQ (reference sequence).

The genes are TRBV4-1 and TRBJ2-7. CDR1 and CDR2 (germline): MGHRA, YSYEKL. CDR3 length: 13 residues. The CDR3 is CASSQEGFYEQYF.

This chain joins TRBV11-2 and TRBJ2-2. Per germline, CDR1 SGHAT and CDR2 FQNNGV. The CDR3 spans 16 residues. The chain's CDR3 is CASIRGSGWGTGELFF. Combining the CDR3 with reference TRBV11-2 and TRBJ2-2 gives the whole variable domain EAGVAQSPRYKIIEKRQSVAFWCNPISGHATLYWYQQILGQGPKLLIQFQNNGVVDDSQLPKDRFSAERLKGVDSTLKIQPAKLEDSAVYLCASIRGSGWGTGELFFGEGSRLTVL.

Considering frequency, this clonotype is medium-sized. The gene calls are TRBV20-1 and TRBJ2-7; TCRdb's assignment of TRBD1 cannot be checked, as there is no DNA. The CDR3 has 18 amino acids. Germline values: CDR1 DFQATT, CDR2 SNEGSKA (reference sequence). CDR3 residues: CSARDWGLAGGEAYEQYF.

The genes are TRBV6-6 and TRBJ1-1; TCRdb's D call of TRBD1 is untestable without DNA. Germline V lookup: CDR1 MNHNY, CDR2 SVGAGI (reference sequence). The CDR3 has 13 amino acids. CDR3 loop: CASSQGVTTEAFF.